This T cell receptor beta chain stems from a study of radiation and T cells in renal cell carcinoma. Study-level points and caveats: From baseline, blood top tumor clonotypes peaked at 2 weeks post-radiation.

Measured with immunoSEQ multiplex PCR; TCRdb has only the in-frame clones, and not every one. Among 140,000 or so clones listed, about 88% were seen once. Trimming removed 5 bases from V and 4 bases from J, with 5 bases in between. The CDR3 contains 11 residues. The V gene's germline CDR1 is SEHNR and CDR2 FQNEAQ (reference sequence). This clone was seen more than once but under ten times. Its antigen is unknown. Regarding time point: baseline pretreatment blood. Treatment in this sample: 15 Gy SBRT to primary tumor, nephrectomy 4 weeks later. Radiation-treated patients gave blood at baseline, week 2 and week 4.

The source of this sequence is a woman in her forties or fifties with renal cell carcinoma. The chain links TRBV7-9 to TRBJ1-1; D gene uncertain. The input for sequencing was blood, taken from a patient whose treatment included radiotherapy and nephrectomy. CDR3 nucleotide sequence: TGTGCCAGCAGCGGGCGCACTGAAGCTTTCTTT. Amino acids: CASSGRTEAFF.